Sequencing of this T cell receptor beta chain was carried out in a study of identical twins. Germline V gene sequence: CDR1 SNHLY, CDR2 FYNNEI. V lost 7 bases and J lost 7; bases outside the gene matches: 8. This CDR3 spans 14 amino acids. In TCRdb, the 5' RACE reads were re-called with MiXCR into one record per CDR3 protein. The table shows about 550,000 distinct CDR3 sequences, with 20% to 25% occurring only once. A further study also used this sample, focusing on yellow fever vaccine responses in identical twins.

Sample: CD4+ T cells sorted from blood. The chain employs TRBV2 and TRBJ2-1; 9 positions match TRBD1. This sequence originates from a woman younger than 30 in good health. CDR3 in amino acids: CASKGTGILNEQFF. The CDR3 DNA reads as TGTGCCAGCAAGGGGACAGGGATATTGAATGAGCAGTTCTTC.